The 11 T cell receptor beta chains presented below share a single source sample, sequenced in a study of response to subunit inactivated influenza vaccine. TCRdb redid the calling of the RT-PCR reads with MiXCR, one entry per CDR3 protein. The sample consists of about 240,000 distinct CDR3 sequences, 12% of them appearing once. Sequenced here: non-naive T cells sorted from PBMCs, sampled less than 15 days before vaccination. The receptors were gathered from a man aged 50 or older who received an inactivated influenza vaccine.

Here the CDR3 reads CASSPSGLSAEQFF. CDR3 in DNA: TGTGCCAGCAGCCCCTCGGGACTATCTGCTGAGCAGTTCTTC. The rearrangement joins TRBV11-2 to TRBJ2-1; 7 bases line up with TRBD2. V lost 5 bases to trimming and J lost 9 bases; unmatched junction nucleotides: 10. CDR3 length: 14 residues. CDR1 SGHAT and CDR2 FQNNGV come from the germline V gene.

The chain combines TRBV10-3 with TRBJ2-7, with D tentatively TRBD1 or TRBD2 (5 bases each). Germline CDR1 reads ENHRY; CDR2 reads SYGVKD. V was cut by 2 bases and J by 4 bases, with 18 bases left in between. The CDR3 spans 16 residues. The CDR3 DNA reads as TGTGCCATCAGTGAGGAGTCAGTTGGGGGTGGTTACGAGCAGTACTTC. Translation gives CAISEESVGGGYEQYF.

This clonotype came up many times. The rearrangement links TRBV29-1 to TRBJ2-1; tentative D call: TRBD2 (6 bases). The CDR3 runs to 13 residues. Trimming cost V 6 bases and J 8 bases, with 17 bases left between them. Germline CDR1 SQVTM, CDR2 ANQGSEA. The CDR3 reads CSVTRDSPYEQFF. The CDR3 DNA reads TGCAGCGTGACCCGGGACTCCCCCTATGAGCAGTTCTTC.

This clonotype has only a few counts. This chain connects TRBV28 to TRBJ1-2; D gene uncertain. This CDR3 is 11 amino acids long. V gave up 3 bases and J gave up 8 bases, with 7 bases separating them. CDR1 and CDR2 from the germline V gene are MDHEN and SYDVKM. CDR3 loop: CASSLSQGYTF. CDR3 sequence (DNA): TGTGCCAGCAGTTTGTCTCAGGGCTACACCTTC.

The chain uses TRBV6-2 or TRBV6-3 and TRBJ1-2; D unresolved. Germline values: CDR1 MNHEY, CDR2 SVGEGT. The CDR3 contains 13 residues. The V end was cut by 6 bases, the J end by 0 bases, with 8 bases between. CDR3 protein: CASSPIANYGYTF. CDR3 nucleotide sequence: TGTGCCAGCAGCCCGATCGCTAACTATGGCTACACCTTC.

This clonotype was seen a few times. The chain couples TRBV2 to TRBJ1-5; 8 bases are a match to TRBD1. The CDR3 runs 15 residues. V gave up 6 bases and J gave up 3 bases; unmatched junction bases: 7. From germline, CDR1 is SNHLY and CDR2 FYNNEI. CDR3 in amino acids: CASSYPDRVNQPQHF. The CDR3 DNA is TGTGCCAGCAGCTATCCGGACAGGGTCAATCAGCCCCAGCATTTT.

Ten or more counts support this clonotype. The chain has TRBV15 and TRBJ2-3, with 8 bases fitting TRBD2. After removal of 2 bases from V and 5 bases from J, the junction contained 9 bases not matched to a gene. The CDR3 sequence is 16 residues long. Germline CDR1 LNHNV, CDR2 YYDKDF (reference sequence). The CDR3 DNA sequence: TGTGCCACCAGCAGATTACCGGGACTAGACCTAGATACGCAGTATTTT. It yields the protein CATSRLPGLDLDTQYF. Combining the CDR3 with reference TRBV15 and TRBJ2-3 gives the whole variable domain DAMVIQNPRYQVTQFGKPVTLSCSQTLNHNVMYWYQQKSSQAPKLLFHYYDKDFNNEADTPDNFQSRRPNTSFCFLDIRSPGLGDTAMYLCATSRLPGLDLDTQYFGPGTRLTVL.

This clonotype has only a few counts. This chain links TRBV29-1 with TRBJ2-5, with TRBD2 matching 8 bases. This CDR3 is built from 17 residues. Unmatched junction bases numbered 19, after V lost 6 bases and J lost 4 bases. The germline V gene has CDR1 SQVTM and CDR2 ANQGSEA. DNA for the CDR3: TGCAGCGTGACGGGAGGGCCGGGGCGCGGGGTCGGAGAGACCCAGTACTTC. This sequence encodes CSVTGGPGRGVGETQYF.

This clonotype was seen at least ten times. This sequence joins TRBV12-3 or TRBV12-4 and TRBJ2-2; TRBD1 is a possible D gene (5 bases). Trimming left V 5 bases short and J 1 base short, with 11 bases between. The CDR3 runs 15 residues. CDR3 in DNA: TGTGCCAGCAGTGACCGAACAGGGAACACCGGGGAGCTGTTTTTT. Translating it yields CASSDRTGNTGELFF.

The sample holds many counts of this clonotype. The rearrangement links TRBV7-2 to TRBJ2-1; D is unclear. The length of the CDR3 is 12 residues. V lost 1 base to trimming and J lost 12 bases, with 10 bases between them. Germline assignment: CDR1 SGHTA and CDR2 FQGNSA. In DNA, the CDR3 is TGTGCCAGCAGCTTAGGCGTACGTCGGCAGTTCTTC. The encoded protein is CASSLGVRRQFF.

This clonotype appeared many times. One junction end does not reproduce the germline sequence, and a read error may be involved. CDR3 sequence (DNA): TGTGCTAGCAGCCAGGGACAGGACAACCAAGAGACCCAGTACTTC. As protein: CASSQGQDNQETQYF. The genes are TRBV7-7 and TRBJ2-5; TRBD1 matches 8 bases. Germline CDR1 reads SSHAT; CDR2 reads FNYEAQ (reference sequence). The CDR3 has 15 residues.